This TCR beta chain came from a study of shared clonotypes between healthy human individuals (dated by TCRdb to about 2020). Turning to the overall study: The cohort included three men and a couple of women between 18 and 49 years of age. To estimate repertoire size and how much clonotypes are shared between individuals, the study performed deep sequencing of blood TCR repertoires from 4 to 6 healthy adults. Different laboratories and diverse techniques were used to prepare libraries and sequence TCR repertoires, to increase sequencing depth and limit assay-specific biases. Leukapheresis yielded between about 0.8 and 8.9 billion PBMCs per donor. On the study overall, not on this receptor specifically: Pairwise subsampling led to the expectation that sequencing depth would affect the degree of clonotype sharing among donors. Sampling was restricted to blood, and TCR repertoires in tissue are likely to differ from TCR repertoires in blood. The small number of donors limited the genetic and exposure-history diversity represented.

Using the deep immunoSEQ assay, multiplex PCR amplified TCR CDR3 regions from genomic DNA. For each cell subset, the extracted genomic DNA was distributed evenly across all wells of several immunoSEQ 96-well plates, and each plate served as one replicate. Each replicate PCR for unsorted PBMC received about 310 ng genomic DNA, equal to 25,000 to 35,000 T cell genomes. Genomic DNA from unsorted PBMC was sequenced over ten immunoSEQ deep assay plates. The purified libraries were quantified using a Qubit 3.0 fluorometer, sized with a Bioanalyzer 2100, and then quantified again using the KAPA Library Quantification kit. Every immunoSEQ 96-well plate was sequenced on a separate single-read 150-cycle Illumina NextSeq 550 flow cell. The paper's data handling went like this. Because the immunoSEQ output included only junctional sequences and no quality scores, the filtering could not be the same as the filtering used for full-length reads. Sequences were annotated with PyIR, a Python wrapper for IgBLAST v1.9, using IMGT germline references to assign V/J genes and CDR3. Reads with weak V/J assignments (E-value above 1e-6), missing CDR3, stop codons, out-of-frame junctions, or ambiguous translated residues were removed. V3J clonotypes were defined as sequences sharing the same inferred V gene, J gene, and CDR3 amino acid sequence. To compute the percentage overlap between repertoires, the number of shared unique clonotypes was divided by the size of the smaller repertoire. Repertoire richness was assessed with RTK rarefaction, the Chao1 estimator, and Recon v2.1 estimates of unobserved clonotypes. TCRdb retrieved this table from immuneACCESS and kept in-frame rearrangements only. Not all clones are present; in checked studies, unresolved V genes account for under half, and no reason is known for the remainder. That table gives V, J and clone size, and the DNA gave D and trimming. In this sample the table shows approximately 510,000 clones, less than 85% of which occur a single time. The ten largest clones represent about an eighth of the sample.

Measured from the cysteine to the phenylalanine, the CDR3 is 14 residues long. Of all the DNA, just the CDR3 is kept, 42 bases in frame from base 1. Via the germline V gene, CDR1 is SGHTA and CDR2 FQGNSA. Between the V and J ends, shortened by 5 bases and 0 bases respectively, the junction contains 11 bases. As for this clone: The antigen it binds to is not known. Base-call qualities are not available, and no considerably larger clone is one nucleotide away.

The donors were healthy, HIV-negative adults who had no recently reported acute infections or vaccinations. All donors were Caucasian adults living in Nashville, Tennessee, USA. For unsorted samples, 84 million or so PBMCs were counted, and genomic DNA was extracted using the QIAamp DNA Blood Mini kit. After blood collection by leukapheresis, PBMCs were isolated using Ficoll-Histopaque density gradient centrifugation and then cryopreserved in the vapor phase of liquid nitrogen. This receptor was taken from a middle-aged woman in good health. Some clones in this sample may be carry-over from other donors' samples. Rearrangement joined TRBV7-2 to TRBJ2-7; no D gene can be assigned with confidence. The specimen sequenced was PBMCs. The CDR3 loop reads CASSTIAPSYEQYF. At the DNA level, the sequence is TGTGCCAGCAGCACTATAGCTCCCTCCTACGAGCAGTACTTC.